One and the same sample provided the 3 T cell receptor beta chains below, sequenced in a study of CD8+ T cells in alopecia areata (dated 2018 in TCRdb). Receptors were amplified or captured by the immunoSEQ multiplex PCR assay. To provide template for TCR sequencing, every sample had RNA extracted and reverse transcribed into cDNA. The table comes from immuneACCESS by way of TCRdb, which keeps in-frame sequences with V and J called. Part of the clones is missing from these tables; in studies checked, under half for an unresolved V gene and the rest for unknown reasons. The sample table shows roughly 120,000 clones, and about 50% are seen once. Of the sample, around 0.44% is held by the ten largest clones. This sample's time point label indicates: less than five weeks on oral tofacitinib. The label giving this sample's treatment or condition can be read as: oral pan-JAK inhibitor, 5-10 mg twice daily.

Sequenced material: CD4+ T cells sorted from blood, taken at week 4, from a patient treated with tofacitinib. The source of these receptors is a human donor with alopecia areata.

The CDR3 DNA is TGCGCCAGCAAGGAGGGGGTAGAGACCCAGTACTTC. It is translated as CASKEGVETQYF. This chain links TRBV5-1 with TRBJ2-5; D is perhaps TRBD1 or TRBD2 (6 bases each). Trimming pared 6 bases from V and 4 bases from J, leaving 10 bases between. The germline V gene encodes CDR1 SGHRS and CDR2 YFSETQ. The CDR3 contains 12 residues.

In this sample, this clone turned up a few times. The DNA for the CDR3 is TGTGCCAGCAGCCCCAAGGACAGGGGAGATACCTACGAGCAGTACTTC. The encoded protein is CASSPKDRGDTYEQYF. This rearrangement joins TRBV5-4 to TRBJ2-7; 9 nucleotides agree with TRBD1. The V gene's germline CDR1 is SGHNT and CDR2 YYREEE (reference sequence). Trimming removed 4 bases from V and 2 bases from J; junction bases left unmatched: 10. This CDR3 contains 16 residues.

The genes are TRBV29-1 and TRBJ1-2; a weak D match, TRBD1 (6 bases). The CDR3 loop spans 13 amino acids. Germline CDR1 is SQVTM and CDR2 is ANQGSEA. The CDR3 DNA reads TGCAGTGGCCTCCTAATACAGGGACATGGCTACACCTTC. Protein: CSGLLIQGHGYTF.